Shown below are 15 T cell receptor beta chains from a single sample sequenced in a study of CXCR3-negative and CXCR3-positive naive CD8 T cells. Whole-study results and caveats: TRB CDR3s of CXCR3-positive naive cells were more hydrophobic than those of CXCR3-negative naive cells.

UMI-labeled 5' RACE TRB cDNA libraries were prepared from the cells. TCRdb processed the 5' RACE reads again and assigns one entry to each CDR3 protein, with no DNA. Its clone listing holds 6,500 to 8,000 distinct CDR3 sequences. Which antigens these TCRs recognize remains unknown. The specimen sequenced was naive CXCR3+ CD8+ T cells from blood. The subset denotes: CD45RO-CCR7+CD27+CD95- naive CD8+ T cells expressing CXCR3 (TNR3+). Source of these receptors: a human donor in good health. Some clones in this sample may be carry-over from other donors' samples.

The chain couples TRBV2 to TRBJ1-1; TCRdb's assignment of TRBD1 cannot be checked, as there is no DNA. Germline lookup yields CDR1 SNHLY and CDR2 FYNNEI. The CDR3 runs 13 residues. CDR3 sequence: CASRGTGNTEAFF.

This clonotype is called medium-sized based on its frequency. The V call is TRBV9, the J call TRBJ2-7; TCRdb reports TRBD1, a call that lacks DNA to check it against. CDR1 is SGDLS, CDR2 YYNGEE, per germline. The CDR3 spans 14 residues. Here the CDR3 reads CASGPGQGSYEQYF.

The chain carries TRBV7-6 and TRBJ2-7. Looked up from germline, CDR1 is SGHVS and CDR2 is FNYEAQ. The CDR3 is 12 amino acids. The CDR3 here is CASSHDPYEQYF.

Its frequency marks this clonotype as medium-sized. This chain connects TRBV4-2 to TRBJ1-3; TCRdb designates TRBD1, a call that cannot be tested without DNA. This CDR3 is 16 amino acids long. Germline CDR1 is LGHNA and CDR2 is YNFKEQ. CDR3 sequence reads: CASRGQGTLSGNTIYF.

This clonotype is called medium-sized based on its frequency. The V and J genes are TRBV2 and TRBJ2-1; the TRBD2 assignment by TCRdb is unverifiable without DNA. The CDR3 length is 17 residues. CDR1 SNHLY and CDR2 FYNNEI come from the germline V gene. The CDR3 reads CASSPTFLGGPGDEQFF.

The genes are TRBV4-3 and TRBJ1-5; TCRdb's D call, TRBD1, is unchecked because there is no DNA. Germline CDR1 is LGHNA and CDR2 is YSLEER. CDR3 size: 15 residues. CDR3 region: CASSQEPGGDQPQHF.

The rearrangement links TRBV2 to TRBJ2-3; the D gene TCRdb calls, TRBD2, cannot be checked with no DNA. Germline lookup yields CDR1 SNHLY and CDR2 FYNNEI. This CDR3 has 14 residues. CDR3: CASGDQTSADTQYF.

This clonotype registers medium-sized by frequency. The chain recombines TRBV7-8 with TRBJ2-5; TCRdb names TRBD1, which stays unverified in the absence of DNA. The germline gives CDR1 SGHVS, CDR2 FQNEAQ. This CDR3 comprises 15 residues. The chain's CDR3 is CASSVPGVLGETQYF.

V usage is TRBV20-1 and J usage is TRBJ2-7. Germline V gene data show CDR1 as DFQATT and CDR2 as SNEGSKA (reference sequence). This CDR3 comprises 14 residues. CDR3 region: CSARVWGDSYEQYF.

Its frequency marks this clonotype as medium-sized (0.01 to 0.1%). The J gene is TRBJ1-4, the V gene TRBV20-1. The CDR3 has 13 residues. Germline loops: CDR1 DFQATT, CDR2 SNEGSKA (reference sequence). The CDR3 here is CSARVATNEKLFF.

V is TRBV29-1 and J is TRBJ2-1; TCRdb designates TRBD2, a call that cannot be tested without DNA. Germline V gene sequence: CDR1 SQVTM, CDR2 ANQGSEA. The CDR3 contains 14 residues. This CDR3 is CSVYPPAGYNEQFF.

The J gene is TRBJ1-5, the V gene TRBV4-1. The germline gives CDR1 MGHRA, CDR2 YSYEKL. The CDR3 sequence is 16 residues long. CDR3 region: CASSQDDSGGNQPQHF.

Judged by frequency, this clonotype is medium-sized. The gene calls are TRBV20-1 and TRBJ2-1; the D call of TRBD2 rests on TCRdb alone, since no DNA is present to check it. The CDR3 spans 16 residues. Germline assignment: CDR1 DFQATT and CDR2 SNEGSKA (reference sequence). CDR3 loop: CSATSTSGVSNNEQFF.

This clonotype shows up as medium-sized by frequency. This chain uses TRBV7-2 with TRBJ2-3; the TCRdb call, TRBD1, lacks DNA for checking. The germline V gene encodes CDR1 SGHTA and CDR2 FQGNSA. This CDR3 has 16 amino acids. Here the CDR3 reads CASGLGAGTITDTQYF.

In terms of frequency, this clonotype is medium-sized. The V gene is TRBV27, the J gene TRBJ2-5; TCRdb calls TRBD1, which cannot be checked without DNA. The CDR3 extends over 14 amino acids. Germline loops: CDR1 MNHEY, CDR2 SMNVEV (reference sequence). CDR3 sequence reads: CASSSRQDQETQYF.